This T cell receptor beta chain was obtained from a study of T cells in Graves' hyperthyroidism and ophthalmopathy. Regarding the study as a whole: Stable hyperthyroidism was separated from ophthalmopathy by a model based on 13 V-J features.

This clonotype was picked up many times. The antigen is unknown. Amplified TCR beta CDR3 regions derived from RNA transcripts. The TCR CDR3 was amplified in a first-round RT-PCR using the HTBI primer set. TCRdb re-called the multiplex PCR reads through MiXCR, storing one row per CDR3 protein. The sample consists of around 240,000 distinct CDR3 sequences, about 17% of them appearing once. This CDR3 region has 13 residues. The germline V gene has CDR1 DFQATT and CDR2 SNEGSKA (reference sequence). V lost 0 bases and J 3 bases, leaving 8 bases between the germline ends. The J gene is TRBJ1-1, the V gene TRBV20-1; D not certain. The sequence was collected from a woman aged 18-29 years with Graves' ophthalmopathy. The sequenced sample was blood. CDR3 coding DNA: TGCAGTGCTAGAGAACAATCGGACACTGAAGCTTTCTTT. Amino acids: CSAREQSDTEAFF.